This TCR beta chain was documented in a study of identical twins. Study-wide results and limits: Abundant cord blood beta clonotypes carried fewer insertions; memory repertoires showed none. The study found weaker excess twin sharing in beta out-of-frame sequences.

Germline CDR1 SQVTM, CDR2 ANQGSEA. V gave up 6 bases and J gave up 5 bases, with 20 bases separating them. The CDR3 covers 15 residues. A template switching step contributed a universal primer site, while unique molecular identifiers were present in the cDNA. Via MiXCR, TCRdb re-called the 5' RACE reads, giving one row per CDR3 protein. Found here are 200,000 to 250,000 distinct CDR3 sequences, about an eighth of them singletons; the top ten hold 4% to 5%. Concerning this clonotype: Its target is unknown.

These same records also appear under a second study, on yellow fever vaccine responses in identical twins.

The chain recombines TRBV29-1 with TRBJ2-1, with D unclear. The specimen was memory (CD45RO+) T cells sorted from blood. This TCR came from a woman aged 18 to 35 in good health. CDR3 region: CSVFGIGSRDNEQFF. Written as DNA, the CDR3 is TGCAGCGTCTTCGGTATAGGAAGTAGGGACAATGAGCAGTTCTTC.